This entry features one TCR beta chain sequence. What it binds is unknown. CDR1 MGHRA and CDR2 YSYEKL come from the germline V gene. There are 15 residues in the CDR3. V shed 0 bases and J 6 bases; nucleotides not matched to a gene: 7. The data were obtained in a study of cytomegalovirus exposure and HLA in healthy donors. General observations from the study: Presence/absence results assume similar sequencing depth per donor, which may not hold.

The primer mix had 60 Vbeta and 13 Jbeta primers. TCRdb keeps only in-frame clones here, not all; method: immunoSEQ multiplex PCR. The sample shows over 100,000 clones, approximately 71% of them seen only once. Each donor was nominally healthy when sampled (though unrecorded immune exposures were likely). The sequencing input was PBMCs. The V and J genes are TRBV4-1 and TRBJ2-7; 8 bases agree with TRBD1. The TCR sequence derives from a man in his forties in good health and CMV-seronegative. CDR3 nucleotides: TGCGCCAGCAGCCAAGAAGATACAGGGGGACGCGAGCAGTACTTC. Encoded protein: CASSQEDTGGREQYF.